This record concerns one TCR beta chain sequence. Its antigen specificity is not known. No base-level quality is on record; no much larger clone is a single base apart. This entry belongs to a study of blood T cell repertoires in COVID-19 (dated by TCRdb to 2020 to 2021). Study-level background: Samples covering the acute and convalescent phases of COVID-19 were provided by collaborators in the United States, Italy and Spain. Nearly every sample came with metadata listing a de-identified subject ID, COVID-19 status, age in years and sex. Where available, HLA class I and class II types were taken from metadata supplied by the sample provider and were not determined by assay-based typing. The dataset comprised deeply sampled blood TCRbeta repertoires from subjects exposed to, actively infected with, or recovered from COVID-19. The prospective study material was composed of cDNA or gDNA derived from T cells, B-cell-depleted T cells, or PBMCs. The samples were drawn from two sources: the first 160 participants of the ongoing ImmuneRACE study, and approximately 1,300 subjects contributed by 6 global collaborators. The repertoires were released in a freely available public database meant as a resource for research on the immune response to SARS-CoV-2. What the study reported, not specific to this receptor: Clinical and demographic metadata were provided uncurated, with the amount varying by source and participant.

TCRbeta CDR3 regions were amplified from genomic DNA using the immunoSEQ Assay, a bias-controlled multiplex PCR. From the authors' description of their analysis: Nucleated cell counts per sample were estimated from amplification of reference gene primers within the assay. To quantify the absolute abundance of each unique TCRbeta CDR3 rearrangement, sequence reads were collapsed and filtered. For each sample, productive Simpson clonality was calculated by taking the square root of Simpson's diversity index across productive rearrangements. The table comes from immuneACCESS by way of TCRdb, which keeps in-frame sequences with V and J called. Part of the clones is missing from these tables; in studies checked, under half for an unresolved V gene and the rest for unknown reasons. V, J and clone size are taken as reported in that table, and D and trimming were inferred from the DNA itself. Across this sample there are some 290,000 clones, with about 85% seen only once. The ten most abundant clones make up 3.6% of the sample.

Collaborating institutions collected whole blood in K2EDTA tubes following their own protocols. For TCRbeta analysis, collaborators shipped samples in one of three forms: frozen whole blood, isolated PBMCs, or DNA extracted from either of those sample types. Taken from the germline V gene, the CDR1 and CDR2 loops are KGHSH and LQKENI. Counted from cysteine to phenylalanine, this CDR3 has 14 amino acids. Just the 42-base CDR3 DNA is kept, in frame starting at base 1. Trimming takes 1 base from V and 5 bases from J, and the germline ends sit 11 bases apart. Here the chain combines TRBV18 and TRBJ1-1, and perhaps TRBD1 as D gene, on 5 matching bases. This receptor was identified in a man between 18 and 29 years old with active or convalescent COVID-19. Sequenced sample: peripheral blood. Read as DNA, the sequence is TGTGCCAGCTCACCACGGGACGGAGGGACTGAAGCTTTCTTT. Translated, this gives CASSPRDGGTEAFF.